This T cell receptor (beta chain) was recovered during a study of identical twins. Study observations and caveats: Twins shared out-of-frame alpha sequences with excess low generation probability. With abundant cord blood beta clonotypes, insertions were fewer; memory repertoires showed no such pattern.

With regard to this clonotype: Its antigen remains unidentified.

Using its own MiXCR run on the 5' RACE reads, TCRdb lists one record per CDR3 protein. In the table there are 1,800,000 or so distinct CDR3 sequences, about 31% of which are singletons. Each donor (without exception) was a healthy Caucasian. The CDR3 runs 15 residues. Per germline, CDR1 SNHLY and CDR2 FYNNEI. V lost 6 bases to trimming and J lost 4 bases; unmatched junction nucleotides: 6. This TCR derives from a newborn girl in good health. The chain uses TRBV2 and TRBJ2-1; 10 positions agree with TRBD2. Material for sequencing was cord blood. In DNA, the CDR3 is TGTGCCAGCAGGATGGGACTAGCGAATTACAATGAGCAGTTCTTC. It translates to CASRMGLANYNEQFF.